This T cell receptor beta chain was obtained from a study of control samples from healthy donors and cancer patients. Germline V gene data show CDR1 as MNHEY and CDR2 as SVGAGI. Trimming took 6 bases from V and 2 from J; bases not matched to a gene: 4. CDR3 length: 14 amino acids. The method was immunoSEQ multiplex PCR; TCRdb's version includes in-frame clones alone and lacks a portion of them. The profile covers 85,000 to 95,000 clones, with around 82% appearing a single time and over 7.5% taken by the ten largest. The sequenced sample was blood. The chain recombines TRBV6-5 with TRBJ1-3, with 7 positions matching TRBD1. The clonotype originates from a woman aged 60-75 years in good health. The CDR3 protein is CASSPGQTGNTIYF. For the CDR3, the DNA is TGTGCCAGCAGCCCGGGACAGACTGGAAACACCATATATTTT.